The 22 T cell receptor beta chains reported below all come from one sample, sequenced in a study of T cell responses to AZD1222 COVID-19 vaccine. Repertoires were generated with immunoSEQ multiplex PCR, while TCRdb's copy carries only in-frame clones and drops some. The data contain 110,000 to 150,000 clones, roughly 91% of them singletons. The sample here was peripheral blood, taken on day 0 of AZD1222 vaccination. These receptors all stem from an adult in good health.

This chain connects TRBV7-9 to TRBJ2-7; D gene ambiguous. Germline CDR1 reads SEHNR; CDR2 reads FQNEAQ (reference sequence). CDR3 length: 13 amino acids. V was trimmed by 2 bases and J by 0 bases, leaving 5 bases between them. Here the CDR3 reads CASSLSLSYEQYF. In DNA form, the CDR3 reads TGTGCCAGCAGCTTATCTCTCTCCTACGAGCAGTACTTC. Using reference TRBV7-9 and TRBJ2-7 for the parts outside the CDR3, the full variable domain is DTGVSQNPRHKITKRGQNVTFRCDPISEHNRLYWYRQTLGQGPEFLTYFQNEAQLEKSRLLSDRFSAERPKGSFSTLEIQRTEQGDSAMYLCASSLSLSYEQYFGPGTRLTVT.

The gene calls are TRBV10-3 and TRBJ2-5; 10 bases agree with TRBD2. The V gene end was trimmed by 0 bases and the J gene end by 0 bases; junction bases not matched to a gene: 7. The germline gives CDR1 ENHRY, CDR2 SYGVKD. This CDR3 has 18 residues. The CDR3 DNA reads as TGTGCCATCAGTGAGTCTGGAGCGGGGGGGCCCGACCAAGAGACCCAGTACTTC. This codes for CAISESGAGGPDQETQYF.

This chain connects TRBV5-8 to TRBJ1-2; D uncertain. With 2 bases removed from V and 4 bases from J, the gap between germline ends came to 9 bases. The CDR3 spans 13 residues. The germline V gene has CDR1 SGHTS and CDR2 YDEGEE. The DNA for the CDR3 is TGTGCCAGCAGCTTTCGCGGTTCCTATGGCTACACCTTC. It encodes CASSFRGSYGYTF.

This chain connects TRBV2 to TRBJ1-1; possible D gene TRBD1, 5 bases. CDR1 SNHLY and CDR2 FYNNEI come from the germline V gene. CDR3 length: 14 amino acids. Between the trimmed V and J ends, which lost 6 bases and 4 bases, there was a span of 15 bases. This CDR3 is CASSAGPAGTEAFF. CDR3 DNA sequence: TGTGCCAGCAGCGCGGGACCTGCAGGCACTGAAGCTTTCTTT.

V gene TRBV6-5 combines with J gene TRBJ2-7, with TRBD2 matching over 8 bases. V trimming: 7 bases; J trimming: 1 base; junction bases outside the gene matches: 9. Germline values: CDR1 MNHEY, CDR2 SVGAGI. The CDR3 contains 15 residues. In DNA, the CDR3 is TGTGCCAGCATCCTTAGCGGGGCTGGGTCCTACGAGCAGTACTTC. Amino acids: CASILSGAGSYEQYF.

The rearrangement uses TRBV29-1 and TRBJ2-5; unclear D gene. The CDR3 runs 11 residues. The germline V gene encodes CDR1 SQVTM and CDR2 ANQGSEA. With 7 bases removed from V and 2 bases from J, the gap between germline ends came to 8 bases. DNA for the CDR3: TGCAGCGCTGACGGGCAAGAGACCCAGTACTTC. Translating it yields CSADGQETQYF.

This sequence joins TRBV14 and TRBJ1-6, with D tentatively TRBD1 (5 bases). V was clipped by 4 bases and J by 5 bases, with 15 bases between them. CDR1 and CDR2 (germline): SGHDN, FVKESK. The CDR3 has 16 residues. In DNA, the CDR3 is TGTGCCAGCAGCCTCCGGGACGGGCGCCATAATTCACCCCTCCACTTT. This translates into CASSLRDGRHNSPLHF.

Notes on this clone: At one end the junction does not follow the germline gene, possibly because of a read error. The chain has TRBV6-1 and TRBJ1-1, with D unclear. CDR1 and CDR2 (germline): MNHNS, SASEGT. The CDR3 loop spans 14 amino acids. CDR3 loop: CASREAGVALEAFF. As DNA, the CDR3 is TGTGCCAGCAGGGAAGCAGGAGTTGCCCTTGAAGCTTTCTTT.

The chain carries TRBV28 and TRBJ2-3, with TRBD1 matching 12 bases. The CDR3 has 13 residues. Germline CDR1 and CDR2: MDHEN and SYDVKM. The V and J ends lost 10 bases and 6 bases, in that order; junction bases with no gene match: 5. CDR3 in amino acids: CATWDRGRDTQYF. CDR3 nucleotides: TGTGCCACCTGGGACAGGGGGCGGGATACGCAGTATTTT.

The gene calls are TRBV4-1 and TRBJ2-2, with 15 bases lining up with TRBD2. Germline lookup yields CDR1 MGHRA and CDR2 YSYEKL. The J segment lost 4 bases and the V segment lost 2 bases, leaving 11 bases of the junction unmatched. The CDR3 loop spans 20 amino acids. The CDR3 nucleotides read TGCGCCAGCAGCCAAAATTCCGGGACTAGCGGGGGGAAACTCACCGGGGAGCTGTTTTTT. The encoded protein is CASSQNSGTSGGKLTGELFF.

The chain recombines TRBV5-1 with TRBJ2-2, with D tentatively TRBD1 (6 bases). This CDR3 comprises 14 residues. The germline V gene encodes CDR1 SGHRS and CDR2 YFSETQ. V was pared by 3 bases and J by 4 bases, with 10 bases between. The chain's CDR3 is CASSSTDSTGELFF. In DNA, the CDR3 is TGCGCCAGCAGCTCTACGGACAGCACCGGGGAGCTGTTTTTT.

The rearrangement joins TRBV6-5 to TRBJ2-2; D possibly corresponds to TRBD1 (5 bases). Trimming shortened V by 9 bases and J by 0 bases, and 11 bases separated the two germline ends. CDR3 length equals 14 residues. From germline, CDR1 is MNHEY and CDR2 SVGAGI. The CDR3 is CASRQIANTGELFF. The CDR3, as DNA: TGTGCCAGTCGACAGATCGCGAACACCGGGGAGCTGTTTTTT.

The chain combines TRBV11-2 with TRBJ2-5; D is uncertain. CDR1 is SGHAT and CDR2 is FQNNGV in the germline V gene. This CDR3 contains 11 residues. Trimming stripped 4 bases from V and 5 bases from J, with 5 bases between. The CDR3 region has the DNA TGTGCCAGCAGCTCACAGGAGACCCAGTACTTC. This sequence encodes CASSSQETQYF.

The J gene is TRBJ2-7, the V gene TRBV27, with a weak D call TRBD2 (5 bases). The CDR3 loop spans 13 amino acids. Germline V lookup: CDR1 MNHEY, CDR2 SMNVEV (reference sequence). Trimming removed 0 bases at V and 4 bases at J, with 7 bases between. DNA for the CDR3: TGTGCCAGCAGTTTATCGACGGGGTACGAGCAGTACTTC. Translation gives CASSLSTGYEQYF.

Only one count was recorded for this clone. Here the CDR3 reads CAWSVQAGEKLFF. CDR3 bases: TGTGCCTGGAGTGTACAGGCAGGGGAAAAACTGTTTTTT. The chain joins TRBV30 to TRBJ1-4; D is perhaps TRBD1 (5 bases). The germline V gene encodes CDR1 GTSNPN and CDR2 SVGIG (reference sequence). This CDR3 contains 13 residues. The V end lost 0 bases, the J end lost 8 bases, and 10 bases lay between the germline ends. Supplemented by reference TRBV30 and TRBJ1-4, the full variable domain reads SQTIHQWPATLVQPVGSPLSLECTVEGTSNPNLYWYRQAAGRGLQLLFYSVGIGQISSEVPQNLSASRPQDRQFILSSKKLLLSDSGFYLCAWSVQAGEKLFFGSGTQLSVL.

This CDR3 is CASTLEGSRNSPLHF. The CDR3 nucleotides are TGTGCCAGCACCCTGGAAGGGAGTCGGAATTCACCCCTCCACTTT. The genes are TRBV27 and TRBJ1-6, with D hard to call. Per germline, CDR1 MNHEY and CDR2 SMNVEV (reference sequence). Trimming shortened V by 7 bases and J by 7 bases, and 17 bases separated the two germline ends. The CDR3 spans 15 residues.

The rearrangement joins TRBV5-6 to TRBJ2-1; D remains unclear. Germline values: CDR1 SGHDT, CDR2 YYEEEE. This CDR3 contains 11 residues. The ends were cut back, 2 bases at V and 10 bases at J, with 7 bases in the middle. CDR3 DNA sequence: TGTGCCAGCAGCTTCGTTACGGAGCAGTTCTTC. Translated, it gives CASSFVTEQFF.

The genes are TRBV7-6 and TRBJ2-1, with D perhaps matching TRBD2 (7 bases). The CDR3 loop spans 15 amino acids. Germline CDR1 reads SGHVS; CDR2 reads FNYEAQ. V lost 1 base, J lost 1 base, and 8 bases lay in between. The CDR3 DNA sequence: TGTGCCAGCAGCTTAGAGGGGGGGTCCTACAATGAGCAGTTCTTC. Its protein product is CASSLEGGSYNEQFF.

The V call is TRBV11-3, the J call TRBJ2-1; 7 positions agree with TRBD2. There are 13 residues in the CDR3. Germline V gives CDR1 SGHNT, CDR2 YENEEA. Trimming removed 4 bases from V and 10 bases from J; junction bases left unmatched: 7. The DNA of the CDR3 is TGTGCCAGCAGCTCTCCCGGGAGGCCCGAGCAGTTCTTC. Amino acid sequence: CASSSPGRPEQFF.

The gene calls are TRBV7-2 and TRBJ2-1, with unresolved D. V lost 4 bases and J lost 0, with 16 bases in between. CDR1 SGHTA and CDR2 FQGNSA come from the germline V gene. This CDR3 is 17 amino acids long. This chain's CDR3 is CASSSPYGPSSYNEQFF. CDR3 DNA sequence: TGTGCCAGCAGCTCTCCCTACGGACCGAGCTCCTACAATGAGCAGTTCTTC.

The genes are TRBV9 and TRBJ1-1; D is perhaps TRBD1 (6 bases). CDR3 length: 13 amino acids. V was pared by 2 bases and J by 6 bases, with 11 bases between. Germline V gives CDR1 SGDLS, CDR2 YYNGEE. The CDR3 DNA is TGTGCCAGCAGCGTGGGTGGGACATCTGAAGCTTTCTTT. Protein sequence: CASSVGGTSEAFF.

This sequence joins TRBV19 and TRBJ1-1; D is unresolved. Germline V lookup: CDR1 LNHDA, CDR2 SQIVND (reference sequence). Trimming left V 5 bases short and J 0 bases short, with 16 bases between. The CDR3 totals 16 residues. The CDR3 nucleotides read TGTGCCAGTAGTTTCTTCTTGGGCAGCATGAACACTGAAGCTTTCTTT. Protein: CASSFFLGSMNTEAFF.